A selection of T cell receptor beta chains follows, all from one sample in a study of cytomegalovirus exposure and HLA in healthy donors. Sequencing was performed with immunoSEQ multiplex PCR; in TCRdb, only in-frame clones are kept and a portion is missing. Of 150,000 to 200,000 clones in the sample, around 80% were seen once. Sequenced sample: PBMCs. These TCRs come from a middle-aged man in good health and CMV-seronegative. Each CDR3 is given with its conserved first and last residue. The D gene is left open where the match is weak. Size tells how often a clone was seen (once, few, many) or the class of an expanded clone, and some rows leave it out.

TRBV5-4	TRBJ2-1	-	TRBD1	CASSPLAGQGDNEQFF	TGTGCCAGCAGCCCCCTAGCGGGACAGGGGGACAATGAGCAGTTCTTC
TRBV6-5	TRBJ1-6	-	-	CASSYYSGTKPSPLHF	TGTGCCAGCAGTTACTACTCCGGGACAAAGCCTTCACCCCTCCACTTT
TRBV2	TRBJ2-5	once	-	CASSGGKQGAETQYF	TGTGCCAGCAGTGGAGGGAAACAGGGCGCTGAGACCCAGTACTTC
TRBV28	TRBJ1-1	-	-	CASIITSGTWYTEAFF	TGTGCCAGCATCATTACCTCCGGGACATGGTACACTGAAGCTTTCTTT
TRBV2	TRBJ1-6	-	TRBD1	CASRPTGRNSPLHF	TGTGCCAGCAGGCCGACAGGGAGGAATTCACCCCTCCACTTT
TRBV18	TRBJ1-5	few	TRBD1	CASSPGTGDQPQHF	TGTGCCAGCTCACCGGGGACAGGGGATCAGCCCCAGCATTTT
TRBV5-1	TRBJ1-1	once	-	CASSLVLARDGTEAFF	TGCGCCAGCAGCTTGGTTCTCGCACGGGATGGCACTGAAGCTTTCTTT
TRBV7-3	TRBJ2-3	-	-	CASSLKVGAGGTDTQYF	TGTGCCAGCAGCTTAAAGGTGGGAGCGGGTGGCACAGATACGCAGTATTTT
TRBV6-1	TRBJ2-7	-	-	CASRELYEQYF	TGTGCCAGCAGGGAGCTCTACGAGCAGTACTTC
TRBV28	TRBJ2-7	-	TRBD1	CASTLQGPTYEQYF	TGTGCCAGCACCTTACAGGGGCCGACCTACGAGCAGTACTTC
TRBV6-5	TRBJ2-3	-	TRBD1	CASSYSTGGFTDTQYF	TGTGCCAGCAGTTACTCCACAGGGGGTTTCACAGATACGCAGTATTTT
TRBV5-1	TRBJ1-2	once	TRBD1	CASSLLGQGSYGYTF	TGCGCCAGCAGCTTGCTCGGACAGGGCTCCTATGGCTACACCTTC
TRBV7-2	TRBJ2-1	-	-	CASSLVRGREQFF	TGTGCCAGCAGCTTAGTTAGGGGTCGTGAGCAGTTCTTC
TRBV5-1	TRBJ1-4	-	-	CASRGGPNEKLFF	TGCGCCAGCAGGGGGGGGCCGAATGAAAAACTGTTTTTT
TRBV28	TRBJ2-7	-	-	CASSRTPPAYEQYF	TGTGCCAGCAGTCGTACACCCCCTGCCTACGAGCAGTACTTC
TRBV6-5	TRBJ1-1	-	TRBD1	CASSYRRGQAFF	TGTGCCAGCAGTTACCGCAGGGGGCAAGCTTTCTTT
TRBV4-1	TRBJ1-5	-	-	CASSQALDKGWQPQHF	TGCGCCAGCAGCCAAGCCTTGGACAAAGGGTGGCAGCCCCAGCATTTT
TRBV29-1	TRBJ1-2	once	-	CSVEVDRYYGYTF	TGCAGCGTTGAAGTGGACAGATACTATGGCTACACCTTC
TRBV28	TRBJ1-2	-	-	CASTQGRVDYGYTF	TGTGCCAGCACCCAGGGCAGGGTGGACTATGGCTACACCTTC
TRBV29-1	TRBJ2-2	-	TRBD1	CSVEYGTGANTGELFF	TGCAGCGTTGAATACGGAACAGGGGCGAACACCGGGGAGCTGTTTTTT
TRBV5-6	TRBJ2-3	-	-	CASSPRGAWDTQYF	TGTGCCAGCAGCCCGCGGGGAGCGTGGGATACGCAGTATTTT
TRBV10-3	TRBJ2-1	-	-	CAISESLVADYNEQFF	TGTGCCATCAGTGAGTCGTTAGTAGCGGACTACAATGAGCAGTTCTTC
TRBV7-8	TRBJ1-6	-	-	CASSWGGQGSPLHF	TGTGCCAGCAGCTGGGGGGGGCAGGGGTCACCCCTCCACTTT
TRBV5-1	TRBJ1-5	-	-	CASRQEYNQPQHF	TGCGCCAGCAGACAGGAATACAATCAGCCCCAGCATTTT
TRBV9	TRBJ1-5	-	TRBD1	CASSEGQGDNQPQHF	TGTGCCAGCAGCGAAGGACAGGGCGACAATCAGCCCCAGCATTTT
TRBV5-1	TRBJ2-3	-	TRBD2	CASSFGGDSVTDTQYF	TGCGCCAGCAGCTTCGGGGGGGACTCTGTTACAGATACGCAGTATTTT